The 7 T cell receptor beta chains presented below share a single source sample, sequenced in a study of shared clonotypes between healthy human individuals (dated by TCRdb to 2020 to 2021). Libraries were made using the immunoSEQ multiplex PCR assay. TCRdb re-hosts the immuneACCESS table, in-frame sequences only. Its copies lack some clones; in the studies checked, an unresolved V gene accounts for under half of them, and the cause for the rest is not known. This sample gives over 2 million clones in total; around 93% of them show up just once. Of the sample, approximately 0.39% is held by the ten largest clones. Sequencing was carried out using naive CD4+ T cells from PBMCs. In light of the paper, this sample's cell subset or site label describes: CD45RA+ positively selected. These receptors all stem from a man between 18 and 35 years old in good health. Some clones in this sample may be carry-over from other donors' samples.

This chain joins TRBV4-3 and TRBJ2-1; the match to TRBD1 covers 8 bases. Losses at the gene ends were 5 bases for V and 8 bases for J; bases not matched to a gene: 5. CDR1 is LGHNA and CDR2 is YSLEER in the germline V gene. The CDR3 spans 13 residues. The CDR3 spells CASSTRTGYEQFF. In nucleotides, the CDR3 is TGCGCCAGCAGCACCCGGACAGGGTATGAGCAGTTCTTC.

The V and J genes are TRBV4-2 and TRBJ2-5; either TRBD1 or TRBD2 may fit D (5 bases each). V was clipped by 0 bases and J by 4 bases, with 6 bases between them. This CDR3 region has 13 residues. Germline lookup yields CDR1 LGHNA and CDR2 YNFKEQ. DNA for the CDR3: TGTGCCAGCAGCCAAGATGGGGGAGAGACCCAGTACTTC. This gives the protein CASSQDGGETQYF.

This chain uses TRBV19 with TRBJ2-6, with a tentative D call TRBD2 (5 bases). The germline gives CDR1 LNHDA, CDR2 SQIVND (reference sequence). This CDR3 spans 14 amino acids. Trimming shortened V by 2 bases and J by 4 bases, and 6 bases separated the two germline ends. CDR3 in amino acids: CASSIQRGANVLTF. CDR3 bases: TGTGCCAGTAGTATACAGCGGGGGGCCAACGTCCTGACTTTC.

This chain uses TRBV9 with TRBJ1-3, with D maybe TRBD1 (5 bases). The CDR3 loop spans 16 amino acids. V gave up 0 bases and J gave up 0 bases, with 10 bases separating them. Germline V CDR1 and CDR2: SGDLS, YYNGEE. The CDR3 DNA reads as TGTGCCAGCAGCGTAGGAAGAACAGGCTCTGGAAACACCATATATTTT. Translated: CASSVGRTGSGNTIYF.

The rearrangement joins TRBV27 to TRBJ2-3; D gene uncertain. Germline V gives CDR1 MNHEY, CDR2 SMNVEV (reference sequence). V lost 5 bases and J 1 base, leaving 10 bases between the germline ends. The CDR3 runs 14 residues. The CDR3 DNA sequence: TGTGCCAGCAGTGAAACCTGGGGCACAGATACGCAGTATTTT. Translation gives CASSETWGTDTQYF.

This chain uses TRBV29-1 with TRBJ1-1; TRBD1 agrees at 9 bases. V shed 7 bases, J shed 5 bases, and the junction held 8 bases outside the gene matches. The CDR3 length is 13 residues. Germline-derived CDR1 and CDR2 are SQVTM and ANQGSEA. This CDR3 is CSGRGQGSTEAFF. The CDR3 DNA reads TGCAGCGGCCGGGGACAGGGAAGTACTGAAGCTTTCTTT.

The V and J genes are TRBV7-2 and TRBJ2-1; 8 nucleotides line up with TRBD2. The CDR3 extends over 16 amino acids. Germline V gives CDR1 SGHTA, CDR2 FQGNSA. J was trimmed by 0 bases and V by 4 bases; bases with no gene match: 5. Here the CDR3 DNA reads TGTGCCAGCAGCTCCATAAGCGGGGGCTCCTACAATGAGCAGTTCTTC. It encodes CASSSISGGSYNEQFF.